A single sample is the source of the 32 T cell receptor beta chains below, sequenced in a study of control samples from healthy donors and cancer patients. Libraries were prepared by immunoSEQ multiplex PCR; TCRdb keeps only in-frame clonotypes and omits some of them. The sample includes 70,000 to 80,000 clones, around nine tenths of them seen just once. Sequenced: PBMCs. The receptor source for this set is a woman aged 55-75 years with head and neck cancer.

This clone was counted once. This sequence joins TRBV7-2 and TRBJ2-3; a weak D match, TRBD2 (6 bases). V lost 8 bases and J 7 bases, leaving 13 bases between the germline ends. The CDR3 is 12 residues long. CDR1 SGHTA and CDR2 FQGNSA come from the germline V gene. For the CDR3, the DNA is TGTGCCAGCGGACGGGACTGGAATACGCAGTATTTT. Its translation is CASGRDWNTQYF.

This clone was seen only once. V usage is TRBV6-2 or TRBV6-3 and J usage is TRBJ2-7, with TRBD2 as a possible D gene (6 bases). The CDR3 consists of 15 residues. Trimming stripped 5 bases from V and 2 bases from J, with 16 bases between. Per germline, CDR1 MNHEY and CDR2 SVGEGT. The CDR3 here is CASSPSSGGTYEQYF. The CDR3, as DNA: TGTGCCAGCAGTCCCTCATCCGGGGGAACCTACGAGCAGTACTTC.

This chain uses TRBV18 with TRBJ2-3; the D is unclear. This CDR3 is built from 13 residues. Per germline, CDR1 KGHSH and CDR2 LQKENI. V lost 2 bases, J lost 1 base, and 4 bases lay in between. This chain's CDR3 is CASSPKGTDTQYF. DNA for the CDR3: TGTGCCAGCTCACCAAAAGGCACAGATACGCAGTATTTT.

Here the CDR3 reads CASSAKTMSSYEQYF. The DNA for the CDR3 is TGTGCCAGTAGTGCTAAGACAATGAGCTCCTACGAGCAGTACTTC. The V and J genes are TRBV19 and TRBJ2-7; D gene uncertain. The germline V gene encodes CDR1 LNHDA and CDR2 SQIVND (reference sequence). The ends were cut back, 5 bases at V and 0 bases at J, with 14 bases in the middle. CDR3 size: 15 residues.

CDR3 loop: CASSYGSEQFF. The DNA of the CDR3 is TGTGCCAGCAGTTACGGGAGTGAGCAGTTCTTC. The chain links TRBV6-5 to TRBJ2-1; maybe TRBD2 (5 bases). Germline-derived CDR1 and CDR2 are MNHEY and SVGAGI. CDR3 length: 11 amino acids. The ends were cut back, 2 bases at V and 9 bases at J, with 5 bases in the middle.

The V gene is TRBV5-1, the J gene TRBJ1-2; no clear D gene. V was clipped by 4 bases and J by 1 base, with 11 bases between them. The CDR3 is made up of 14 amino acids. Germline V gene lookup returns CDR1 SGHRS and CDR2 YFSETQ. The CDR3 reads CASSPDGNNYGYTF. In DNA, the CDR3 is TGCGCCAGCAGCCCGGACGGAAATAACTATGGCTACACCTTC.

This clone was found once. This chain links TRBV18 with TRBJ1-3; D gene unclear. This CDR3 has 14 amino acids. The germline V gene encodes CDR1 KGHSH and CDR2 LQKENI. Trimming pared 0 bases from V and 11 bases from J, leaving 14 bases between. CDR3 sequence: CASSPPGLRGAIYF. CDR3 sequence (DNA): TGTGCCAGCTCACCACCCGGGCTCCGGGGAGCCATATATTTT.

The chain combines TRBV28 with TRBJ2-1; 9 nucleotides agree with TRBD2. CDR3 length: 14 residues. Germline V gene data show CDR1 as MDHEN and CDR2 as SYDVKM. V lost 2 bases, J lost 5 bases, and 1 base stayed unmatched. The CDR3 is CASSLAGGNNEQFF. The CDR3 coding sequence is TGTGCCAGCAGTTTAGCGGGAGGGAACAATGAGCAGTTCTTC.

The chain combines TRBV30 with TRBJ2-2, with D possibly being TRBD1 or TRBD2 (5 bases each). Germline-derived CDR1 and CDR2 are GTSNPN and SVGIG (reference sequence). The CDR3 is made up of 15 amino acids. Trimming pared 5 bases from V and 5 bases from J, leaving 18 bases between. In DNA, the CDR3 is TGTGCCTGGCTGCTGGGGACCGACTCAACCGGGGAGCTGTTTTTT. The encoded protein is CAWLLGTDSTGELFF.

The CDR3 protein is CASSPGQGFYEQYF. The CDR3, as DNA: TGTGCCAGCAGCCCGGGACAGGGGTTCTACGAGCAGTACTTC. The genes are TRBV5-6 and TRBJ2-7, with 10 bases identical to TRBD1. The CDR3 covers 14 residues. Trimming cost V 4 bases and J 3 bases; bases outside gene matches: 4. The germline gives CDR1 SGHDT, CDR2 YYEEEE.

J is TRBJ2-1 and V is TRBV9, with 13 bases fitting TRBD2. Per germline, CDR1 SGDLS and CDR2 YYNGEE. V lost 2 bases and J lost 9; bases outside the gene matches: 11. This CDR3 has 17 amino acids. CDR3: CASSVTLTSGRFGEQFF. CDR3 nucleotide sequence: TGTGCCAGCAGCGTGACCTTGACTAGCGGGAGGTTTGGTGAGCAGTTCTTC.

The V call is TRBV5-3, the J call TRBJ1-5; D is uncertain. TRBV5-3 is reported as an ORF; its role is uncertain. With 2 bases removed from V and 0 bases from J, the gap between germline ends came to 27 bases. This CDR3 contains 21 residues. Here the CDR3 reads CARSLDQNRASLGISNQPQHF. The CDR3 region has the DNA TGTGCCAGAAGCTTAGACCAGAACCGGGCCTCACTAGGAATTAGCAATCAGCCCCAGCATTTT.

The chain is built from TRBV6-5 and TRBJ1-1, with a possible D match to TRBD1 (6 bases). The V gene lost 6 bases and the J gene lost 6 bases, with 17 bases spanning the gap. CDR1 is MNHEY, CDR2 SVGAGI, per germline. This CDR3 contains 14 residues. The CDR3 sequence: CASSRVFGGAEAFF. The CDR3, as DNA: TGTGCCAGCAGCCGCGTCTTTGGGGGCGCTGAAGCTTTCTTT.

The table lists this clone with a count of one. The V call is TRBV18, the J call TRBJ2-5; D possibly corresponds to TRBD1 (6 bases). The germline gives CDR1 KGHSH, CDR2 LQKENI. The length of the CDR3 is 12 residues. Trimming removed 5 bases from V and 5 bases from J, with 9 bases in between. The CDR3 nucleotides read TGTGCCAGCTCAAGGGACAAGGAGACCCAGTACTTC. Its protein product is CASSRDKETQYF.

The chain recombines TRBV30 with TRBJ2-1; unclear D gene. The CDR3 length is 12 residues. CDR1 and CDR2 (germline): GTSNPN, SVGIG (reference sequence). Trimming took off 3 bases at V and 7 bases at J, with 10 bases between the two ends. DNA for the CDR3: TGTGCCTGGAGGGCACTTCTGAATGAGCAGTTCTTC. Its translation is CAWRALLNEQFF.

The chain employs TRBV6-4 and TRBJ2-1, with 7 bases identical to TRBD1. This CDR3 is built from 14 residues. Germline V gene lookup returns CDR1 MRHNA and CDR2 SNTAGT. The junction had 3 bases not matched to a gene; V was cut back by 3 bases and J by 4 bases. CDR3 amino acids: CASSEDRRYNEQFF. CDR3 nucleotide sequence: TGTGCCAGCAGTGAGGACAGGAGATACAATGAGCAGTTCTTC.

A word on this clone: The junction departs from germline at one end; a sequencing error may be responsible. V is TRBV7-7 and J is TRBJ1-2; D not certain. This CDR3 has 14 amino acids. The germline V gene has CDR1 SSHAT and CDR2 FNYEAQ (reference sequence). The CDR3 is CASSLDGAPGGYTF. CDR3 in DNA: TGTGCTAGCAGCCTCGACGGAGCCCCGGGCGGCTACACCTTC.

The rearrangement links TRBV6-2 or TRBV6-3 to TRBJ1-1; D is ambiguous. The CDR3 is 17 residues long. Trimming left V 4 bases short and J 0 bases short, with 18 bases between. The germline V gene has CDR1 MNHEY and CDR2 SVGEGT. The CDR3 here is CASSLPHREEMNTEAFF. DNA for the CDR3: TGTGCCAGCAGTTTGCCTCATAGGGAGGAAATGAACACTGAAGCTTTCTTT.

V and J are TRBV25-1 and TRBJ1-6; 9 bases are a match to TRBD1. Germline V gene sequence: CDR1 MGHDK, CDR2 SYGVNS. V was pared by 3 bases and J by 3 bases, with 6 bases of the junction left unmatched. The CDR3 loop spans 17 amino acids. The CDR3 nucleotides read TGTGCCAGCAGTGAGTCTCCGGGACAGGGCTATAATTCACCCCTCCACTTT. Amino acid sequence: CASSESPGQGYNSPLHF.

CDR3 region: CASSVNRGASGSWEQYF. The CDR3 DNA sequence: TGTGCCAGCAGCGTGAACAGGGGGGCTAGCGGGAGCTGGGAGCAGTACTTC. This sequence joins TRBV5-4 and TRBJ2-7; 10 bases are a match to TRBD2. Germline V gene data show CDR1 as SGHNT and CDR2 as YYREEE (reference sequence). This CDR3 comprises 17 residues. The junction had 17 bases not matched to a gene; V was cut back by 4 bases and J by 7 bases.

This chain joins TRBV10-3 and TRBJ2-7; 10 nucleotides agree with TRBD1. CDR1 is ENHRY, CDR2 SYGVKD, per germline. Unmatched junction bases numbered 8, after V lost 6 bases and J lost 12 bases. The CDR3 has 12 amino acids. CDR3: CAISGTGDTLYF. In nucleotides, the CDR3 is TGTGCCATCAGCGGGACAGGGGACACCCTGTACTTC.

The V and J genes are TRBV15 and TRBJ2-3, with TRBD2 matching over 12 bases. The germline V gene encodes CDR1 LNHNV and CDR2 YYDKDF (reference sequence). J lost 1 base, V lost 0 bases, and 8 bases had no gene match. There are 19 residues in the CDR3. CDR3 sequence (DNA): TGTGCCACCAGCAGAGATGCCCTAGCGGGAGGGCGTCGCACAGATACGCAGTATTTT. Translating it yields CATSRDALAGGRRTDTQYF.

The chain carries TRBV19 and TRBJ2-7, with a tentative D call TRBD1 (6 bases). This CDR3 is 14 amino acids long. CDR1 and CDR2 from the germline V gene are LNHDA and SQIVND (reference sequence). V was cut by 6 bases and J by 2 bases, with 14 bases left in between. CDR3 sequence: CASRKEQGAYEQYF. The CDR3 nucleotides are TGTGCCAGTAGAAAAGAACAGGGCGCCTACGAGCAGTACTTC.

The chain joins TRBV19 to TRBJ2-1; D is uncertain. Trimming left V 7 bases short and J 2 bases short, with 9 bases between. Germline V gene data show CDR1 as LNHDA and CDR2 as SQIVND (reference sequence). The length of the CDR3 is 13 residues. The CDR3 DNA follows: TGTGCCAGTAAGCTTCCTCCCTACAATGAGCAGTTCTTC. This encodes CASKLPPYNEQFF.

The chain uses TRBV3-1 (or the pseudogene TRBV3-2) and TRBJ2-7; D possibly corresponds to TRBD1 (6 bases). With 3 bases removed from V and 5 bases from J, the gap between germline ends came to 17 bases. CDR3 size: 15 residues. Germline CDR1 and CDR2: LGHDT and YNNKEL (reference sequence). The CDR3 nucleotides are TGTGCCAGCAGCCATGCTGGGGGCCCCGGACACGAGCAGTACTTC. Protein product: CASSHAGGPGHEQYF.

V is TRBV5-4 and J is TRBJ2-3; D might be TRBD1 (6 bases). This CDR3 has 16 amino acids. Germline V CDR1 and CDR2: SGHNT, YYREEE (reference sequence). Trimming removed 1 base from V and 1 base from J, with 13 bases in between. The CDR3, as DNA: TGTGCCAGCAGCTTGAATGTTGCAGGGGGCACAGATACGCAGTATTTT. It codes for CASSLNVAGGTDTQYF.

V and J are TRBV6-2 or TRBV6-3 and TRBJ2-7, with D uncertain. CDR1 is MNHEY, CDR2 SVGEGT, per germline. CDR3 size: 11 residues. V dropped 5 bases and J dropped 9 bases, with 11 bases sitting between them. The CDR3 DNA reads as TGTGCCAGCAGTAACGGTGGGTGGCAGTACTTC. It encodes CASSNGGWQYF.

In its sample, this clone was seen a few times. The rearrangement links TRBV18 to TRBJ1-1; D gene unclear. Germline values: CDR1 KGHSH, CDR2 LQKENI. The germline V and J ends were trimmed by 2 bases and 0 bases, with 4 bases remaining between them. The CDR3 is made up of 13 amino acids. CDR3 sequence reads: CASSPNVNTEAFF. CDR3 DNA sequence: TGTGCCAGCTCACCAAATGTGAACACTGAAGCTTTCTTT.

V is TRBV4-2 and J is TRBJ2-5; D not certain. V was pared by 6 bases and J by 2 bases, with 10 bases between. There are 13 residues in the CDR3. Germline lookup yields CDR1 LGHNA and CDR2 YNFKEQ. The CDR3, as DNA: TGTGCCAGCAGTCCGCGACATCAAGAGACCCAGTACTTC. Protein product: CASSPRHQETQYF.

This clone appeared a single time. The V and J genes are TRBV10-1 and TRBJ2-2, with D possibly matching TRBD2 (5 bases). The CDR3 extends over 14 amino acids. Per the germline V gene, CDR1 is WNHNN and CDR2 is SYGVQD (reference sequence). Trimming took 6 bases from V and 3 from J, leaving 11 bases between them. The CDR3 is CASRAAGDTGELFF. In DNA, the CDR3 is TGCGCCAGCAGAGCGGCGGGCGACACCGGGGAGCTGTTTTTT.

The chain combines TRBV6-5 with TRBJ2-7; 8 bases are shared with TRBD1. From germline, CDR1 is MNHEY and CDR2 SVGAGI. The CDR3 has 15 residues. V shed 5 bases, J shed 4 bases, and the junction held 10 bases outside the gene matches. CDR3 bases: TGTGCCAGCAGTCCTACCCGGGACAGGTGGTACGAGCAGTACTTC. Translation: CASSPTRDRWYEQYF.

The V call is TRBV28, the J call TRBJ2-7; TRBD2 matches 9 bases. CDR1 MDHEN and CDR2 SYDVKM come from the germline V gene. The CDR3 consists of 15 residues. J gave up 2 bases and V 4 bases, and 6 bases lay outside the gene matches. The CDR3 DNA reads as TGTGCCAGCAGTTCCCGTTCTAGCGGGACCTACGAGCAGTACTTC. Translation: CASSSRSSGTYEQYF.